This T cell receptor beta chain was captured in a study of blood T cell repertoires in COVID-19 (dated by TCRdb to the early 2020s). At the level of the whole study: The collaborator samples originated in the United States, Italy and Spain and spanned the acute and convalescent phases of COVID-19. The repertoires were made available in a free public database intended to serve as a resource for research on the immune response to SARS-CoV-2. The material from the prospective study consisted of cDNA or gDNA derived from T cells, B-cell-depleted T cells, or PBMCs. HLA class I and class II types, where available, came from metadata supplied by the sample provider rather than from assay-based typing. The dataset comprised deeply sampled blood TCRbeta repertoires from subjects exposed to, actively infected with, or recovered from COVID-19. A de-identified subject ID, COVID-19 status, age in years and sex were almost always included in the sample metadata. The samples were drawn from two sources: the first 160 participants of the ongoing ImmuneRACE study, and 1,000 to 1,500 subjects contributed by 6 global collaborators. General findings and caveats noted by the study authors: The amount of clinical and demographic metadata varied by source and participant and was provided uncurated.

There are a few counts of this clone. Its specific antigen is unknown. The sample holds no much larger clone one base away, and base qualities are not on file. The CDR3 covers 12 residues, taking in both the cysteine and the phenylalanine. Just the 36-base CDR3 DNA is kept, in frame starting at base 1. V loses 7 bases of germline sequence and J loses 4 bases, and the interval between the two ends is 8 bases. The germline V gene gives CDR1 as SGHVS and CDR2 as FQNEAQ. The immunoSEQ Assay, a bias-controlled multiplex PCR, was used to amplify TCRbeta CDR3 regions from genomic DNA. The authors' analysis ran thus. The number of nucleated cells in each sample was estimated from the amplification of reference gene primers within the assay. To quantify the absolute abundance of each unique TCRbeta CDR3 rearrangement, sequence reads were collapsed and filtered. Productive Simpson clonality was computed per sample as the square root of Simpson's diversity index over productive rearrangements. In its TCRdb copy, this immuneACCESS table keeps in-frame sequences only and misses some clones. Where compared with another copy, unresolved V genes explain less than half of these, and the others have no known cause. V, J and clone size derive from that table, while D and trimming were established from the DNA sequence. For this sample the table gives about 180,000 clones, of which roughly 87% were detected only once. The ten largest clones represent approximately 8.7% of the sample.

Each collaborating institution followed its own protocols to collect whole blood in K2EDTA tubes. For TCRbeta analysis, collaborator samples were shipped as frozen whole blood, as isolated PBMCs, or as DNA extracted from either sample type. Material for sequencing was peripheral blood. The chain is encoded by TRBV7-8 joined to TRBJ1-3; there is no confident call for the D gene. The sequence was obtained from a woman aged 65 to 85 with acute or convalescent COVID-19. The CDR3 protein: CASTRLGNTIYF. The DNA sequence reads TGTGCCAGCACCCGCCTAGGAAACACCATATATTTT.